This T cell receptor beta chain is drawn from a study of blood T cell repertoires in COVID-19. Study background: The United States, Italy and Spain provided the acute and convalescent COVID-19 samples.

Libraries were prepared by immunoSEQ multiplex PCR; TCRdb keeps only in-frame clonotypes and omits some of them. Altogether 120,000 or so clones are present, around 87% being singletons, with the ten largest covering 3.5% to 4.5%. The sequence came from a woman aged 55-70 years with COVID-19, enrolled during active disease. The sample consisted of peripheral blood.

The DNA for the CDR3 is TGTGCCAGCAGTTTGGCAGGGGGTAGCAATCAGCCCCAGCATTTT. This codes for CASSLAGGSNQPQHF. This chain links TRBV27 with TRBJ1-5, with 7 bases fitting TRBD1. The germline V gene encodes CDR1 MNHEY and CDR2 SMNVEV (reference sequence). V gave up 3 bases and J gave up 0 bases; unmatched junction bases: 2. The CDR3 contains 15 residues.